The present entry profiles one T cell receptor (beta chain) with its context. Its target is not known. This table comes from immunoSEQ multiplex PCR, and its TCRdb copy is limited to in-frame clones, with some not included. This table holds over 450,000 clones, roughly nine tenths found once. These data come from a study of Ad26.COV2.S vaccination and SARS-CoV-2 variants. Study information: Intramuscular Ad26.COV2.S doses were given once or twice, 56 days apart. Study conclusions and caveats: Vaccinees showed greater spike-specific TCR breadth than placebo recipients. Total T cell responses were possibly underestimated by TCR breadth and depth analyses.

Looked up from germline, CDR1 is SEHNR and CDR2 is FQNEAQ (reference sequence). This CDR3 has 10 amino acids. Deletions cut 10 bases from V and 4 bases from J, with 4 bases between. Sample treatment: roughly 18 received Ad26.COV2.S at low or high dose, single or two shots; a few received placebo; per-sample allocation not given. On day 63 after the first injection, vaccine and placebo recipients gave samples. Adults aged 18-55 years in Boston included the donor. The rearrangement uses TRBV7-9 and TRBJ2-2; unclear D gene. The receptor comes from a person between 18 and 65 years old who received the Ad26.COV2.S COVID-19 vaccine or a placebo. Here the sequenced sample was peripheral blood, taken in a trial of Ad26.COV2.S vaccine versus placebo. CDR3 bases: TGTGCCACGACCACCGGGGAGCTGTTTTTT. This codes for CATTTGELFF.